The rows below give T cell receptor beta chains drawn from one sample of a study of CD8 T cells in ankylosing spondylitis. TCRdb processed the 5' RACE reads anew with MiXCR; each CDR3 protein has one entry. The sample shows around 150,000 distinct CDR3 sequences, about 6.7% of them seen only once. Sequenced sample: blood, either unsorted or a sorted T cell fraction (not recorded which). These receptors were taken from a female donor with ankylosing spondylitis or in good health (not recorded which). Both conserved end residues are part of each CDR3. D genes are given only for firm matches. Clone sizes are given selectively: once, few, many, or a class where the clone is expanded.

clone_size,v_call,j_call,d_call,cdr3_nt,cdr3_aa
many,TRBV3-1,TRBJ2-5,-,TGTGCCAGCAGCCAAGAAGTCGGCGTCCAAGAGACCCAGTACTTC,CASSQEVGVQETQYF
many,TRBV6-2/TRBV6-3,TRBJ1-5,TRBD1,TGTGCCAGCAGCTGGACAGGGGGTAATCAGCCCCAGCATTTT,CASSWTGGNQPQHF
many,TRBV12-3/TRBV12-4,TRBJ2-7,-,TGTGCCAGCAGCCGCGGGATAACAGGGGCCCTGGAGCAGTACTTC,CASSRGITGALEQYF
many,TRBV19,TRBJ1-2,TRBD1,TGTGCCAGTAGTACCGGACAGGCTAACTATGGCTACACCTTC,CASSTGQANYGYTF
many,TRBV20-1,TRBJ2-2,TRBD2,TGCAGTGCGTACACAGCGGGGGGATTAAACACCGGGGAGCTGTTTTTT,CSAYTAGGLNTGELFF
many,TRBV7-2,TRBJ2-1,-,TGTGCCAGCAGCTTAGAACGGGGGGCAAACAATGAGCAGTTCTTC,CASSLERGANNEQFF
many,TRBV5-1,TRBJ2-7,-,TGCGCCAGCAGTAGGACAGACCGATTCTACGAGCAGTACTTC,CASSRTDRFYEQYF
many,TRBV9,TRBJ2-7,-,TGTGCCAGCAGCGTAGAGGGCCCCACCTACGAGCAGTACTTC,CASSVEGPTYEQYF
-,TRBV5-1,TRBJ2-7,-,TGCGCCAGCAGCCCGGGGACGGACCTTTCCTACGAGCAGTACTTC,CASSPGTDLSYEQYF
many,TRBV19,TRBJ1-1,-,TGTGCCAGCCTTCACAGGGAGCTGAACACTGAAGCTTTCTTT,CASLHRELNTEAFF
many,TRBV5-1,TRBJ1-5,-,TGCGCCAGCAGCGCCGAGGGTAGCAATCAGCCCCAGCATTTT,CASSAEGSNQPQHF
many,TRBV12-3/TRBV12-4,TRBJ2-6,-,TGTGCCAGCAGCTCGAGGCGCTCTGGGGCCAACGTCCTGACTTTC,CASSSRRSGANVLTF
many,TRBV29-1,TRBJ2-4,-,TGCAGCGTGTGGGGTGTGAAAAACATTCAGTACTTC,CSVWGVKNIQYF
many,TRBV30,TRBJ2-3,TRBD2,TGTGCCTGGAACCGGGGGGTCTCAGATACGCAGTATTTT,CAWNRGVSDTQYF
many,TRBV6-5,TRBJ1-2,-,TGTGCCAGCAGTTACTCGGGATCTGGGGATGGGTATGGCTACACCTTC,CASSYSGSGDGYGYTF
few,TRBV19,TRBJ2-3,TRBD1,TGTGCCAGTGGGACAGGTAGCACAGATACGCAGTATTTT,CASGTGSTDTQYF
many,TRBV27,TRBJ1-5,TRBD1,TGTGCCAGCAGTTACAGGGGTTATCAGCCCCAGCATTTT,CASSYRGYQPQHF
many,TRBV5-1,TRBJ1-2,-,TGCGCCAGCAGCTTCTGGAGGGAAGGCTATGGCTACACCTTC,CASSFWREGYGYTF
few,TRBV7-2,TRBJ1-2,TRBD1,TGTGCCAGCAGCAGATCAGGGGGCGACTATGGCTACACCTTC,CASSRSGGDYGYTF
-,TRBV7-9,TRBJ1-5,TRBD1,TGTGCCAGCAGCGTACAGGGGGCGCATGGCAATCAGCCCCAGCATTTT,CASSVQGAHGNQPQHF
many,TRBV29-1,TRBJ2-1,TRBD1,TGCAGCGTTGAGCTGGGGACAGGGGGAAATGAGCAGTTCTTC,CSVELGTGGNEQFF
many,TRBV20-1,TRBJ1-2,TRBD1,TGCAGTGCTAGAGCGACAGGGTCAGGAGGTGGCTACACCTTC,CSARATGSGGGYTF
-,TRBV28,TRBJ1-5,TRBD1,TGTGCCAGCAGTCCAGACAGGGGGCCCTATAGCAATCAGCCCCAGCATTTT,CASSPDRGPYSNQPQHF
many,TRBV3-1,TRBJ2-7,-,TGTGCCAGCAGGGGCAGCGGCTACGAGCAGTACTTC,CASRGSGYEQYF
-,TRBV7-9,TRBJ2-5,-,TGTGCCAGCAGCTATCTCGGGGAGACCCAGTACTTC,CASSYLGETQYF
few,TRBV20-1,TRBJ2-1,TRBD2,TGCAGTGCTAGGGCGGGAGAAAATCCGAATGAGCAGTTCTTC,CSARAGENPNEQFF
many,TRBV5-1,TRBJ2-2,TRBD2,TGCGCCAGCAGATCGACTAGCGTGGCCGGGGAGCTGTTTTTT,CASRSTSVAGELFF
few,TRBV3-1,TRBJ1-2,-,TGTGCCAGCAGTAGCGGGACACCCAACTATGGCTACACCTTC,CASSSGTPNYGYTF
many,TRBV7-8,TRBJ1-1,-,TGTGCCAGCAGCTTTCCAGGAACTGAAGCTTTCTTT,CASSFPGTEAFF
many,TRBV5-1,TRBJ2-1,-,TGCGCCAGCAGCTTGGGCTCTCTTTCCTACAATGAGCAGTTCTTC,CASSLGSLSYNEQFF
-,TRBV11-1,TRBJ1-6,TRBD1,TGTGCCAGCAGCTTAGGAGGGGGCGCAGGCTCCTATAATTCACCCCTCCACTTT,CASSLGGGAGSYNSPLHF
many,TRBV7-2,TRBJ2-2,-,TGTGCCAGCAGCTCCTGGGGCGGGGAAGGGGAGCTGTTTTTT,CASSSWGGEGELFF
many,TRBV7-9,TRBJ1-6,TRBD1,TGTGCCAGCAGCTGGACAGGGAATAATTCACCCCTCCACTTT,CASSWTGNNSPLHF
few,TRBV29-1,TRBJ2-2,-,TGCAGCGTCCTCACCACCGGGCCGTCCACCGGGGAGCTGTTTTTT,CSVLTTGPSTGELFF
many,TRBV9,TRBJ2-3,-,TGTGCCAGCAGCACCTCCGGACAACTAGGAGATACGCAGTATTTT,CASSTSGQLGDTQYF
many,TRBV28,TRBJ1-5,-,TGTGCCAGCAGCGAACCGACGGGTGGGCGAAATCAGCCCCAGCATTTT,CASSEPTGGRNQPQHF